This T cell receptor (beta chain) was retrieved from a study of cytomegalovirus exposure and HLA in healthy donors. General study findings and limits: There were some public TCRs occurring in many donors, but most TCR sequences were rare. The listing of 160 or so TCR beta chains classed them as cytomegalovirus-associated. Through in vitro validation, a few CMV-associated chains were shown to be specific for CMV antigens.

The CDR3 extends over 14 amino acids. Germline lookup yields CDR1 MGHDK and CDR2 SYGVNS. V lost 8 bases, J lost 4 bases, and 1 base stayed unmatched. Clones were read by immunoSEQ multiplex PCR, and TCRdb kept only the in-frame ones, dropping some. The sample lists fewer than 350,000 clones; roughly 90% were seen once. As regards this clone: Its target is unknown.

Among the roughly 110 subjects of the validation cohort, separate from the roughly 700-subject first cohort, were the donors. The sequence came from a woman in her late teens or twenties in good health and CMV-seronegative. Specimen: PBMCs. The chain combines TRBV25-1 with TRBJ2-2, with TRBD2 matching 13 bases. CDR3 bases: TGTGCCAGCCGACTAGCGGGAGGCACCGGGGAGCTGTTTTTT. Its protein product is CASRLAGGTGELFF.